The 2 T cell receptor beta chains below were found in one sample sequenced in a study of vaccination and CD4 T cells after COVID-19. The antigens of these receptors remain unknown. The time point here: late sampling 161 to 241 days after vaccination in a few convalescent patients. Indicated treatment: approximately 10-day PBMC culture with coronavirus spike peptide pools or control peptides (ViraFEST assay). Oncomine TCR Beta short-read sequencing was applied to DNA from cultured CD4+ T cells. TCRdb recomputed calls from the PCR reads with MiXCR, one row per CDR3 protein. The repertoire holds about 24,000 distinct CDR3 sequences, with around 30% as singletons. The source material was CD4+ T cells from blood, cultured in vitro, sampled about 7 months after SARS-CoV-2 vaccination. Receptors originate from a human donor who had recovered from COVID-19.

This rearrangement joins TRBV7-9 to TRBJ2-7, with 9 bases that match TRBD1. Germline V CDR1 and CDR2: SEHNR, FQNEAQ (reference sequence). V shed 4 bases, J shed 4 bases, and the junction held 8 bases outside the gene matches. The CDR3 spans 15 residues. In DNA form, the CDR3 reads TGTGCCAGCAGCTCCCGGACAGGGGTCTCTTACGAGCAGTACTTC. It encodes CASSSRTGVSYEQYF.

V is TRBV5-4 and J is TRBJ2-1; D remains ambiguous. The V gene lost 4 bases and the J gene lost 1 base, with 6 bases spanning the gap. CDR3 length: 13 amino acids. Germline CDR1 SGHNT, CDR2 YYREEE (reference sequence). The CDR3 sequence: CASSPRSYNEQFF. The CDR3, as DNA: TGTGCCAGCAGCCCGAGATCCTACAATGAGCAGTTCTTC.